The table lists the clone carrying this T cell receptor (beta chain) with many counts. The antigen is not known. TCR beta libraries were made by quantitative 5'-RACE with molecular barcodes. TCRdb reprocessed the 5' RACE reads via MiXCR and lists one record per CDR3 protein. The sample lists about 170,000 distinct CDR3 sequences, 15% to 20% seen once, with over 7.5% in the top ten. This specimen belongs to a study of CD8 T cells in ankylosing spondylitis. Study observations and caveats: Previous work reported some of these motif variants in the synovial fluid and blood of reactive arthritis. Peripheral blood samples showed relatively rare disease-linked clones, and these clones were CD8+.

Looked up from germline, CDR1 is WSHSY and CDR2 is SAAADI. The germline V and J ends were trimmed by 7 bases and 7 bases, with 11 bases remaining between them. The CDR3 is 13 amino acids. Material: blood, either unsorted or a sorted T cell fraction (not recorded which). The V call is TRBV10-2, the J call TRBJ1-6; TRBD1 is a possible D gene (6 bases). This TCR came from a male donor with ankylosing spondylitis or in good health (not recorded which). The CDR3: CASTWTANSPLHF. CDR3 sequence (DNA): TGCGCCAGCACTTGGACAGCCAATTCACCCCTCCACTTT.